These 18 T cell receptor beta chains originate from one sample sequenced in a study of blood T cells in healthy people across ages. For the second PCR, which ran for roughly 6 to 12 cycles, a sample-barcoded 5' primer and a J-beta primer mix were used. Via MiXCR, TCRdb re-called the 5' RACE reads, giving one row per CDR3 protein. Counted here are fewer than 2,000,000 distinct CDR3 sequences, about 35% occurring once; the ten biggest clones make up about 11%. What was sequenced was blood. The receptors stem from a young woman in good health.

This chain's CDR3 is CASSLLASGATDTQYF. The CDR3 coding sequence is TGTGCCAGCAGCTTACTTGCTAGCGGCGCCACAGATACGCAGTATTTT. The chain combines TRBV7-6 with TRBJ2-3; 7 nucleotides line up with TRBD2. The junction had 7 bases not matched to a gene; V was cut back by 2 bases and J by 2 bases. CDR3 length equals 16 residues. CDR1 is SGHVS, CDR2 FNYEAQ, per germline.

The chain joins TRBV6-2 or TRBV6-3 to TRBJ1-2, with 7 bases matching TRBD1. V was clipped by 6 bases and J by 7 bases; unmatched bases: 11. Per the germline V gene, CDR1 is MNHEY and CDR2 is SVGEGT. The CDR3 is made up of 14 amino acids. CDR3 amino acids: CASSPVRTGSGYTF. DNA of the CDR3: TGTGCCAGCAGCCCCGTTCGGACAGGCTCTGGCTACACCTTC.

The gene calls are TRBV7-9 and TRBJ2-1; possibly TRBD1 or TRBD2 for D (5 bases each). Trimming stripped 5 bases from V and 5 bases from J, with 13 bases between. Germline loops: CDR1 SEHNR, CDR2 FQNEAQ (reference sequence). The CDR3 covers 14 residues. Here the CDR3 reads CASSLGRQDNEQFF. DNA of the CDR3: TGTGCCAGCAGCCTGGGACGGCAGGACAATGAGCAGTTCTTC.

This rearrangement joins TRBV2 to TRBJ1-5; 10 bases match TRBD1. The CDR3 extends over 15 amino acids. Trimming took 4 bases from V and 7 from J; bases not matched to a gene: 7. The germline CDR1 and CDR2 sequences are SNHLY and FYNNEI. The CDR3 nucleotides are TGTGCCAGCAGTGCGGAGACAGGGGGCAGGCAGCCCCAGCATTTT. Translation: CASSAETGGRQPQHF.

Of note for this clonotype: An end of the junction differs from the germline gene, which may be a read error. The CDR3 protein is CASRYGTASNERFF. CDR3 DNA: TGTGCCAGTAGATACGGGACAGCCAGCAATGAGCGGTTCTTC. This chain joins TRBV19 and TRBJ2-1; 7 positions agree with TRBD1. CDR3 length: 14 amino acids. Germline CDR1 and CDR2: LNHDA and SQIVND (reference sequence).

Here the CDR3 DNA reads TGCAGCGAAGGGGACAGGGGGCTTTCGGCCGGGGAGCTGTTTTTT. It yields the protein CSEGDRGLSAGELFF. The chain employs TRBV29-1 and TRBJ2-2; 12 bases are shared with TRBD1. V trimming: 7 bases; J trimming: 6 bases; junction bases outside the gene matches: 9. CDR3 length: 15 residues. The germline V gene encodes CDR1 SQVTM and CDR2 ANQGSEA.

As regards this clonotype: At one end, the junction sequence differs from germline, possibly due to a read error. The V call is TRBV6-1, the J call TRBJ2-1, with D maybe TRBD2 (6 bases). CDR1 is MNHNS, CDR2 SASEGT, per germline. The CDR3 extends over 15 amino acids. The CDR3 DNA reads as TGTGCCAGCAGTGAAATGGCTTGGGGGGTCAATGAGCAGGTCTTC. This sequence encodes CASSEMAWGVNEQVF.

The chain is built from TRBV5-1 and TRBJ2-1, with D perhaps TRBD2 (5 bases). V was shortened by 6 bases and J by 4 bases, with 14 bases between the two germline ends. Germline V CDR1 and CDR2: SGHRS, YFSETQ. The CDR3 runs to 14 residues. The CDR3 spells CASKARAEYNEQFF. In DNA, the CDR3 is TGCGCCAGCAAAGCGAGGGCCGAGTACAATGAGCAGTTCTTC.

V gene TRBV5-1 combines with J gene TRBJ1-1; maybe TRBD1 (6 bases). Germline values: CDR1 SGHRS, CDR2 YFSETQ. Between the trimmed V and J ends, which lost 6 bases and 3 bases, there was a span of 12 bases. This CDR3 spans 13 amino acids. In DNA, the CDR3 is TGCGCCAGCACCAGGGGTTTGGACACTGAAGCTTTCTTT. It codes for CASTRGLDTEAFF.

The V and J genes are TRBV5-1 and TRBJ2-6; no clear D gene. Deletions cut 2 bases from V and 0 bases from J, with 21 bases between. Germline values: CDR1 SGHRS, CDR2 YFSETQ. This CDR3 region has 20 residues. The CDR3 spells CASSFNLLAGLFSGANVLTF. DNA of the CDR3: TGCGCCAGCAGCTTTAACCTTTTGGCAGGTCTTTTCTCTGGGGCCAACGTCCTGACTTTC.

This clonotype was seen repeatedly, ten times or more. This rearrangement joins TRBV12-3 or TRBV12-4 to TRBJ2-7, with 7 bases matching TRBD2. Trimming took 6 bases from V and 3 from J; bases not matched to a gene: 8. CDR3 length equals 14 residues. Here the CDR3 DNA reads TGTGCCAGCAGCTCCAGCGGGATGGGCTACGAGCAGTACTTC. Encoded protein: CASSSSGMGYEQYF.

This clonotype was detected only a few times. V and J are TRBV21-1 and TRBJ1-6. TRBV21-1 is a pseudogene locus. The CDR3 has 15 amino acids. The CDR3 protein is CASNITTRTNSPLHF. The DNA of the CDR3 is TGTGCCAGCAACATAACCACCCGAACTAATTCACCCCTCCACTTT.

This clonotype was counted only a few times. The genes are TRBV20-1 and TRBJ2-7, with 11 bases aligning to TRBD2. Germline V lookup: CDR1 DFQATT, CDR2 SNEGSKA (reference sequence). Trimming removed 6 bases from V and 6 bases from J; junction bases left unmatched: 10. CDR3 length: 14 amino acids. Here the CDR3 DNA reads TGCAGTGCCGTCGATCTAGCGGGGGGAATCGAGCAGTACTTC. It codes for CSAVDLAGGIEQYF.

The V call is TRBV20-1, the J call TRBJ2-3; D is possibly TRBD1 or TRBD2 (5 bases each). Germline CDR1 is DFQATT and CDR2 is SNEGSKA (reference sequence). With 6 bases removed from V and 0 bases from J, the gap between germline ends came to 19 bases. The CDR3 spans 16 residues. CDR3 in DNA: TGCAGTGCGGAGAGGGGTGTGGGTCCTAGCACAGATACGCAGTATTTT. Translation: CSAERGVGPSTDTQYF.

This sequence joins TRBV5-4 and TRBJ2-7; 8 bases align to TRBD2. The J call may not be correct, given that the DNA end is closer to TRBJ2-5. The germline V gene encodes CDR1 SGHNT and CDR2 YYREEE (reference sequence). The CDR3 is 15 residues long. The CDR3 sequence is CASSLERGSQETQYF. CDR3 nucleotides: TGTGCCAGCAGCTTGGAGCGGGGGTCACAAGAGACCCAGTACTTC.

This clonotype was seen a handful of times. The gene calls are TRBV5-1 and TRBJ2-7, with D uncertain. V lost 2 bases, J lost 5 bases, and 14 bases lay in between. The CDR3 loop spans 14 amino acids. Germline lookup yields CDR1 SGHRS and CDR2 YFSETQ. This CDR3 is CASSLSIPGDEQYF. CDR3 coding DNA: TGCGCCAGCAGCTTATCGATTCCAGGTGACGAGCAGTACTTC.

The rearrangement links TRBV3-1 to TRBJ1-2; D may be TRBD1 (5 bases). Germline V gives CDR1 LGHDT, CDR2 YNNKEL (reference sequence). The length of the CDR3 is 14 residues. Trimming pared 0 bases from V and 3 bases from J, leaving 8 bases between. CDR3 sequence (DNA): TGTGCCAGCAGCCAAGAAGCAGGGCACTATGGCTACACCTTC. As protein: CASSQEAGHYGYTF. Full variable domain (outside the CDR3, taken from reference TRBV3-1 and TRBJ1-2): DTAVSQTPKYLVTQMGNDKSIKCEQNLGHDTMYWYKQDSKKFLKIMFSYNNKELIINETVPNRFSPKSPDKAHLNLHINSLELGDSAVYFCASSQEAGHYGYTFGSGTRLTVV.

The chain links TRBV7-9 to TRBJ2-1; 10 bases line up with TRBD2. The germline V gene encodes CDR1 SEHNR and CDR2 FQNEAQ (reference sequence). V gave up 2 bases and J gave up 5 bases; unmatched junction bases: 3. The CDR3 covers 15 residues. CDR3 in amino acids: CASSLSGREDNEQFF. Here the CDR3 DNA reads TGTGCCAGCAGCTTAAGCGGGAGGGAGGACAATGAGCAGTTCTTC.